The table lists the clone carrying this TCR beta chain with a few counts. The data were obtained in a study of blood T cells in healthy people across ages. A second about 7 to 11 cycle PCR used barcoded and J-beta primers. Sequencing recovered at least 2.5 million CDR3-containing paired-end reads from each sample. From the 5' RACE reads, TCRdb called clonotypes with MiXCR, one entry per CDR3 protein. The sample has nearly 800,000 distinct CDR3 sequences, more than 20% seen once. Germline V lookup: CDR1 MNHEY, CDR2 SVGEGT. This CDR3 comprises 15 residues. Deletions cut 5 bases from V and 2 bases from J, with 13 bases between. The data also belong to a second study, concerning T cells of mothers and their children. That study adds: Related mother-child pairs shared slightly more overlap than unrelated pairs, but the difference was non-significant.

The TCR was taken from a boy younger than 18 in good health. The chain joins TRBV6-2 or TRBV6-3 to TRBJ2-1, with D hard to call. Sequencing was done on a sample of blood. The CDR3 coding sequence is TGTGCCAGCAGTCTATGGGGTCCCCCCTACAATGAGCAGTTCTTC. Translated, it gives CASSLWGPPYNEQFF.